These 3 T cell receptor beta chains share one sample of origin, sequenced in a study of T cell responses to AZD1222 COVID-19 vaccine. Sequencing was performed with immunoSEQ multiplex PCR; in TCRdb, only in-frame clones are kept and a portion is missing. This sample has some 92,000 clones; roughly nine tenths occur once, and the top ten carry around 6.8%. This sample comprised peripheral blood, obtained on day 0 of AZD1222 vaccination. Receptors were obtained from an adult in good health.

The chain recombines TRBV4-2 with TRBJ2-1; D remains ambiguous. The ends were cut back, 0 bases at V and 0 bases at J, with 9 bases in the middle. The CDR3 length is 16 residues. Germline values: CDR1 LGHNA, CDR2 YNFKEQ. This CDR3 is CASSQDGAVSYNEQFF. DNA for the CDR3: TGTGCCAGCAGCCAAGATGGAGCAGTCTCCTACAATGAGCAGTTCTTC.

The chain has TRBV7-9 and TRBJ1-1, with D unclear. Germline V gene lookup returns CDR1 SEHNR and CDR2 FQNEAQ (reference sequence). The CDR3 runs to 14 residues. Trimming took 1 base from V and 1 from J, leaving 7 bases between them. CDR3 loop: CASSLGLGNTEAFF. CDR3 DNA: TGTGCCAGCAGCTTAGGGTTGGGGAACACTGAAGCTTTCTTT.

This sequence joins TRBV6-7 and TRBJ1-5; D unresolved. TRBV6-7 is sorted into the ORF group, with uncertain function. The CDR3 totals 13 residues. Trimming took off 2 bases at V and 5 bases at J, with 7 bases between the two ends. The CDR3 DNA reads TGTGCCAGCAGTTACCGAGTTTATCAGCCCCAGCATTTT. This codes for CASSYRVYQPQHF.